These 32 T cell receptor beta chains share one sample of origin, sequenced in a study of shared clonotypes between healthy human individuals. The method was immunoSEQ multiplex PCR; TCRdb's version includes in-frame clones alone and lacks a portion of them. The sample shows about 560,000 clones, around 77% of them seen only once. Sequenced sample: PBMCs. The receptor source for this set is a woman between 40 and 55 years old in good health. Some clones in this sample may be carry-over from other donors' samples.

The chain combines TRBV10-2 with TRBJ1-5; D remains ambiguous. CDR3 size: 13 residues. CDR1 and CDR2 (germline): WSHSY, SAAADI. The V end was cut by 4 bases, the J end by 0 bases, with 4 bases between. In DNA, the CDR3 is TGCGCCAGCAGTGTAAATAGCAATCAGCCCCAGCATTTT. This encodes CASSVNSNQPQHF.

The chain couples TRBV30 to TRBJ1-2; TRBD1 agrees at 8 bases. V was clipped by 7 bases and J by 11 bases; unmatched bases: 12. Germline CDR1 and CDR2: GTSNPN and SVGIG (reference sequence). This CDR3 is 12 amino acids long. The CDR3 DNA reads TGTGCCTACGCGGACAGGGCCATGGGGTACACCTTC. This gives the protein CAYADRAMGYTF.

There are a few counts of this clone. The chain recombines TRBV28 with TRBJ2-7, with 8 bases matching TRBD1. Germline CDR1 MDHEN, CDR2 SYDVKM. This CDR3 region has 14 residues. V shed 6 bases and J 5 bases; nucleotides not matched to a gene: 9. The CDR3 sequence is CASRTGVLQNEQYF. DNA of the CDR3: TGTGCCAGCAGGACAGGGGTTTTGCAAAACGAGCAGTACTTC. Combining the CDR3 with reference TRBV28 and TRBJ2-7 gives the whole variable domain DVKVTQSSRYLVKRTGEKVFLECVQDMDHENMFWYRQDPGLGLRLIYFSYDVKMKEKGDIPEGYSVSREKKERFSLILESASTNQTSMYLCASRTGVLQNEQYFGPGTRLTVT.

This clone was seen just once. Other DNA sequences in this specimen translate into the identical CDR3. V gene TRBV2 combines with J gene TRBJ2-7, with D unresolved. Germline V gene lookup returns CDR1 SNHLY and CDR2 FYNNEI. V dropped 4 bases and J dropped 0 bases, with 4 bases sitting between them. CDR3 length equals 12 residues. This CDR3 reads CASSGSSYEQYF. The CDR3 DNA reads TGTGCCAGCAGTGGGAGCTCCTACGAGCAGTACTTC.

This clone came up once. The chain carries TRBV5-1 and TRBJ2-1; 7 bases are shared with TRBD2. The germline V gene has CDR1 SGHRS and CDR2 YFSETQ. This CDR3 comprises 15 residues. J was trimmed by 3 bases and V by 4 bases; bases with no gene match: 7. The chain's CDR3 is CASSLGTTHYNEQFF. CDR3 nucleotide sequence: TGCGCCAGCAGCCTGGGGACTACCCACTACAATGAGCAGTTCTTC.

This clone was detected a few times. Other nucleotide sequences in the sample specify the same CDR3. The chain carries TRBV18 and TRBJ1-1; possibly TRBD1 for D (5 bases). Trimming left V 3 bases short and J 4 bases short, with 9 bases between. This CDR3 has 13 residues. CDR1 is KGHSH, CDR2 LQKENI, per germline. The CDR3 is CASSPQGGTEAFF. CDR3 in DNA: TGTGCCAGCTCACCCCAGGGTGGCACTGAAGCTTTCTTT.

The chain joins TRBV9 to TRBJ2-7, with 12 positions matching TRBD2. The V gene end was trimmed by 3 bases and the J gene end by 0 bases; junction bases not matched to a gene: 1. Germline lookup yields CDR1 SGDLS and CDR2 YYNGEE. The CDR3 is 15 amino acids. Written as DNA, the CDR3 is TGTGCCAGCAGCGCTAGCGGGAGGGCCTCCTACGAGCAGTACTTC. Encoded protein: CASSASGRASYEQYF.

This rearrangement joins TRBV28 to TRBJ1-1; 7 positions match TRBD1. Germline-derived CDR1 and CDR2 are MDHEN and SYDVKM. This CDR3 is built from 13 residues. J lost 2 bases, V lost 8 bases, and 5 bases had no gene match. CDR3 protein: CASLDRSNTEAFF. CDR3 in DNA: TGTGCCAGCTTGGACAGGAGTAACACTGAAGCTTTCTTT.

The DNA of the CDR3 is TGCGCCAGCAGCCTCCTACTAGCGCACCAAGAGACCCAGTACTTC. The encoded protein is CASSLLLAHQETQYF. V and J are TRBV4-1 and TRBJ2-5; TRBD2 matches at 7 bases. Germline CDR1 is MGHRA and CDR2 is YSYEKL. V shed 4 bases and J 0 bases; nucleotides not matched to a gene: 5. CDR3 length equals 15 residues.

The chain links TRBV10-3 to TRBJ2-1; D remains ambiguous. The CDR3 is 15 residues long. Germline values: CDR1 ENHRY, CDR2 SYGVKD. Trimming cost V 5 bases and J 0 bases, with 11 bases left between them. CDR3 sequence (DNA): TGTGCCATCAGTCAAATTCCGAGCTCCTACAATGAGCAGTTCTTC. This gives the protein CAISQIPSSYNEQFF.

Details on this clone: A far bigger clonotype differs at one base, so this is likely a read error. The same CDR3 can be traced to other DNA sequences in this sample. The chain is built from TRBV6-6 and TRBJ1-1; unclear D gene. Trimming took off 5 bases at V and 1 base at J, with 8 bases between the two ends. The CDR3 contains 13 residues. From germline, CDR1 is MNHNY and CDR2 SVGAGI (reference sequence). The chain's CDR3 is CASSLTENTEAFF. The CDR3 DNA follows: TGTGCCAGCAGTCTAACAGAGAACACTGAAGCTTTCTTT.

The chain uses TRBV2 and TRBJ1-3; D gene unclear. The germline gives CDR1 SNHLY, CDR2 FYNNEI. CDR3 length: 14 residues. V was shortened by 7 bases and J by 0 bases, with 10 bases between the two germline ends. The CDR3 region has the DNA TGTGCCAGCAATCGAAAAGCCTCTGGAAACACCATATATTTT. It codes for CASNRKASGNTIYF.

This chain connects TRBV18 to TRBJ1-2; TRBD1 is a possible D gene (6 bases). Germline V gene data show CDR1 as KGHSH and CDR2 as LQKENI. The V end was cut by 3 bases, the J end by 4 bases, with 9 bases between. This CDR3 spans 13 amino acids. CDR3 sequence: CASSPRGGYGYTF. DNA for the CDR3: TGTGCCAGCTCACCGAGGGGGGGCTATGGCTACACCTTC. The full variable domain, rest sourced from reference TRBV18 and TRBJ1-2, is NAGVMQNPRHLVRRRGQEARLRCSPMKGHSHVYWYRQLPEEGLKFMVYLQKENIIDESGMPKERFSAEFPKEGPSILRIQQVVRGDSAAYFCASSPRGGYGYTFGSGTRLTVV.

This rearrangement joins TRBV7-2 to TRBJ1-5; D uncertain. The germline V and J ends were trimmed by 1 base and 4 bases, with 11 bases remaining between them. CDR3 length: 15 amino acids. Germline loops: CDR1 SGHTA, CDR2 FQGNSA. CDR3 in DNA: TGTGCCAGCAGCTTAGAAGGCCGGAGTAATCAGCCCCAGCATTTT. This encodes CASSLEGRSNQPQHF.

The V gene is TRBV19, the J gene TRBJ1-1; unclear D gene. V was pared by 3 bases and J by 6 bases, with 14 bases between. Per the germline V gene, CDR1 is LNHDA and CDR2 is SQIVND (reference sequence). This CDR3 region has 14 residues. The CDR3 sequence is CASSIWERPSEAFF. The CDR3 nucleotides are TGTGCCAGTAGTATCTGGGAGAGGCCTTCTGAAGCTTTCTTT.

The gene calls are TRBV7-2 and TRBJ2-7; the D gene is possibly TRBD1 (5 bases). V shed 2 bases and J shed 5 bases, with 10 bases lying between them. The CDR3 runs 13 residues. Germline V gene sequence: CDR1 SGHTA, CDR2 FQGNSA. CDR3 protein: CASSLWQGNEQYF. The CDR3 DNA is TGTGCCAGCAGCTTATGGCAGGGTAACGAGCAGTACTTC. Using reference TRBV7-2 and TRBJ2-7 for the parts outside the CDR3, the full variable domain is GAGVSQSPSNKVTEKGKDVELRCDPISGHTALYWYRQSLGQGLEFLIYFQGNSAPDKSGLPSDRFSAERTGGSVSTLTIQRTQQEDSAVYLCASSLWQGNEQYFGPGTRLTVT.

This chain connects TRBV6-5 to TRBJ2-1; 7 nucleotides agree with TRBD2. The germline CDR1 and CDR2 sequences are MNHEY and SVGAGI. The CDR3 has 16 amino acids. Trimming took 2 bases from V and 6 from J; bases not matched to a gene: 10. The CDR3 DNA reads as TGTGCCAGCAGTTACCCGAGCGGGGCCGGGGGCAATGAGCAGTTCTTC. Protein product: CASSYPSGAGGNEQFF.

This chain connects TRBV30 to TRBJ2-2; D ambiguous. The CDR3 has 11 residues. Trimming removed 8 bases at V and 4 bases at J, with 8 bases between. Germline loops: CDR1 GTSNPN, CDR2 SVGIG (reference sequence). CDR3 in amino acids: CARRLTGELFF. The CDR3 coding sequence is TGTGCCCGCCGTCTCACCGGGGAGCTGTTTTTT.

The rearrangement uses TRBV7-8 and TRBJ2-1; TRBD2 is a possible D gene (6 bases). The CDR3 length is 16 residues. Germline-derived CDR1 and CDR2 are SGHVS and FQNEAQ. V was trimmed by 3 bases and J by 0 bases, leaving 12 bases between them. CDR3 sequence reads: CASSFDPGSSYNEQFF. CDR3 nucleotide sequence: TGTGCCAGCAGCTTTGATCCCGGGAGCTCCTACAATGAGCAGTTCTTC.

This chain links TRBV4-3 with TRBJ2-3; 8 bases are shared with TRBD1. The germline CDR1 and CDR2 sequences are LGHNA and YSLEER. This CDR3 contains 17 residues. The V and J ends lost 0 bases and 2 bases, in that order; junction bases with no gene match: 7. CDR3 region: CASSQEETGVYTDTQYF. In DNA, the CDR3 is TGCGCCAGCAGCCAAGAAGAGACAGGGGTCTACACAGATACGCAGTATTTT.

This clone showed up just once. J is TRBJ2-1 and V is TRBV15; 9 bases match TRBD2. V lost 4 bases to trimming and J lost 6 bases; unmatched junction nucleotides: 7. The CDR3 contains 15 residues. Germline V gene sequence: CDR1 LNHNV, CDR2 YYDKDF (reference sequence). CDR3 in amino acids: CATSTEAGGPNEQFF. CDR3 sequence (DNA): TGTGCCACCAGCACCGAGGCGGGAGGGCCCAATGAGCAGTTCTTC. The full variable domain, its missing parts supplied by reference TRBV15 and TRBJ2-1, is DAMVIQNPRYQVTQFGKPVTLSCSQTLNHNVMYWYQQKSSQAPKLLFHYYDKDFNNEADTPDNFQSRRPNTSFCFLDIRSPGLGDTAMYLCATSTEAGGPNEQFFGPGTRLTVL.

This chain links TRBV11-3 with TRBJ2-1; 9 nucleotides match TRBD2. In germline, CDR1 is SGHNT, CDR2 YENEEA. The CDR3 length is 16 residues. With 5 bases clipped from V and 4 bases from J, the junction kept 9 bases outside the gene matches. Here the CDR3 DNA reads TGTGCCAGCAGCAGATTTAGCGGGAGAGGTTACAATGAGCAGTTCTTC. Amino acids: CASSRFSGRGYNEQFF.

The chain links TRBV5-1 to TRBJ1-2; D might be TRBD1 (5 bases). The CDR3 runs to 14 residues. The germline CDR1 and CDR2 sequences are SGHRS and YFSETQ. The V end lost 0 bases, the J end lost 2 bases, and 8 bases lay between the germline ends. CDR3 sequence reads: CASSLDRSNYGYTF. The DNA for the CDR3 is TGCGCCAGCAGCTTGGACAGGTCGAACTATGGCTACACCTTC.

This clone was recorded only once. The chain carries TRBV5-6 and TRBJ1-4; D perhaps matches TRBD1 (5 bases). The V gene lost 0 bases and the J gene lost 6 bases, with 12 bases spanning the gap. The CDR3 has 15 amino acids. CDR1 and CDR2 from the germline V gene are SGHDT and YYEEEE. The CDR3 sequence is CASSLAGTGDEKLFF. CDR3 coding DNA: TGTGCCAGCAGCTTGGCGGGGACGGGTGATGAAAAACTGTTTTTT.

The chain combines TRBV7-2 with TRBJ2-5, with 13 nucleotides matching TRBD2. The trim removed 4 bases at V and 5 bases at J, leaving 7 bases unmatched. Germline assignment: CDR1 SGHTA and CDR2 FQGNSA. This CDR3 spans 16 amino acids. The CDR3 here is CASSSGLAGSRETQYF. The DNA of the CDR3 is TGTGCCAGCAGCTCGGGACTAGCGGGAAGTAGGGAGACCCAGTACTTC.

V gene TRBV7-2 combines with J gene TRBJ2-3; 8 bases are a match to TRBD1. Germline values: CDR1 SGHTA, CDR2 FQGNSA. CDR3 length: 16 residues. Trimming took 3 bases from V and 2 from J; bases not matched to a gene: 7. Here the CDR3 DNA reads TGTGCCAGCAGCTTTTTCCAGGGGGCTATCACAGATACGCAGTATTTT. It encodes CASSFFQGAITDTQYF.

Written as DNA, the CDR3 is TGTGCCAGCAGCTTAGGCCCTAGCGGAGCTTACGAGCAGTACTTC. The encoded protein is CASSLGPSGAYEQYF. V usage is TRBV11-2 and J usage is TRBJ2-7, with TRBD2 identical over 7 bases. Germline V gene data show CDR1 as SGHAT and CDR2 as FQNNGV. V lost 1 base, J lost 4 bases, and 7 bases stayed unmatched. This CDR3 is built from 15 residues.

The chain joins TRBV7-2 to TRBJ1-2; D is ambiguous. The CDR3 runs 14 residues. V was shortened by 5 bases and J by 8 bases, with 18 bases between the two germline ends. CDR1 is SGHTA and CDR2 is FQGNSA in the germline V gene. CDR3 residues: CASSPAQVLGGYTF. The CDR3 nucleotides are TGTGCCAGCAGCCCAGCCCAGGTCCTCGGCGGCTACACCTTC.

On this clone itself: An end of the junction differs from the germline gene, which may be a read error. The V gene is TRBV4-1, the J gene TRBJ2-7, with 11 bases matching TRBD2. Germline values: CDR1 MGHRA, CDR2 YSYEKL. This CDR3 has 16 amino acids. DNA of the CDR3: TGCGCCAGCGGCCAAGCGAGACTAGCGGGACGAGGGGAGCAGTACTTC. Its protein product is CASGQARLAGRGEQYF.

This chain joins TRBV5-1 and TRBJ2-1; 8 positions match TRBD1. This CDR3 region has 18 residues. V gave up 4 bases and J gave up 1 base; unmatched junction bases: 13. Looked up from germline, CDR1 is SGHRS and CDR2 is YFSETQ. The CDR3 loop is CASSKDREVLGSYNEQFF. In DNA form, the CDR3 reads TGCGCCAGCAGCAAGGACAGGGAGGTTCTAGGGTCCTACAATGAGCAGTTCTTC.

CDR3 nucleotide sequence: TGTGCCAGCAGTTTATGGGGGGCGAAGACCCAGTACTTC. It codes for CASSLWGAKTQYF. J is TRBJ2-5 and V is TRBV27; perhaps D is TRBD1 or TRBD2 (6 bases each). The CDR3 covers 13 residues. The V and J ends lost 1 base and 6 bases respectively, with 9 bases between them. CDR1 is MNHEY, CDR2 SMNVEV, per germline (reference sequence).

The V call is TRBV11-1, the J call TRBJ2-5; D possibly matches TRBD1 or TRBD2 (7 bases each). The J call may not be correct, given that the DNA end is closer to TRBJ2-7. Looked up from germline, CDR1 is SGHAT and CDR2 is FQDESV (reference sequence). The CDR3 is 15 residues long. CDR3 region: CASSRQGGTQHEQYF. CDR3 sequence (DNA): TGTGCCAGCAGCCGACAGGGAGGGACTCAACACGAGCAGTACTTC.